What follows is one TCR beta chain and its context. The antigen is not known. Profiled with immunoSEQ multiplex PCR; TCRdb holds only in-frame clones, not every one. This table has around 84,000 clones, roughly 87% appearing once. CDR1 is SGHDN and CDR2 is FVKESK in the germline V gene. V was clipped by 4 bases and J by 4 bases; unmatched bases: 7. The CDR3 consists of 15 residues. The data originate from a study of OX40 agonist ivuxolimab in advanced cancers. Study-level points and caveats: On average, CD8+ T cells had more expanded clones than CD4+.

The chain joins TRBV14 to TRBJ2-7; TRBD1 matches 10 bases. Sample: CD4+ or CD8+ T cells sorted from blood, taken in a trial of the OX40 agonist ivuxolimab. This sequence originates from an adult with an advanced solid tumor such as melanoma, head and neck, liver or kidney cancer. CDR3 nucleotide sequence: TGTGCCAGCAGCCCACTCCGGGACAGGGGTTACGAGCAGTACTTC. It codes for CASSPLRDRGYEQYF.